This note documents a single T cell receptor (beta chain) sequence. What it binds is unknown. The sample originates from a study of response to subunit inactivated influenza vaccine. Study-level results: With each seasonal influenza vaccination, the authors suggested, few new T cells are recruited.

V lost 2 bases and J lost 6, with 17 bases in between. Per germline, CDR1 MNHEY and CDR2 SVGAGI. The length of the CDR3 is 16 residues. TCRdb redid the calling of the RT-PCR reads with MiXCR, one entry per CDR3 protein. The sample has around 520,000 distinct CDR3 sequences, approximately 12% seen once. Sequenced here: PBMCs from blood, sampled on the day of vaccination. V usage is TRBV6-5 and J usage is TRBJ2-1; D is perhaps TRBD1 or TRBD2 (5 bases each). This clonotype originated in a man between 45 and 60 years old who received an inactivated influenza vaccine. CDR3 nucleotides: TGTGCCAGCAGTTACGAACGCAAACCGGGGCGCAATGAGCAGTTCTTC. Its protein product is CASSYERKPGRNEQFF.